Listed below are T cell receptor beta chains from one sample, sequenced in a study of memory CD8 T cells in hepatitis C reinfection. Clones were sequenced by immunoSEQ multiplex PCR, and TCRdb holds only the in-frame ones, with some missing. The sample yields about 46,000 clones, approximately 92% seen once. Material for sequencing was naive CD8+ T cells sorted from blood. The receptors here all came from a man aged 18 to 35 with hepatitis C virus infection. CDR3s include the opening cysteine and the closing phenylalanine or tryptophan. Each record gives: CDR3 length, V gene, J gene, clone size, D gene, CDR3 DNA, CDR3 protein. The D gene is left open where the match is weak. Only some rows state a clone size, as once, few, many or a class for expanded clones.

13,TRBV4-1,TRBJ2-1,NA,TRBD2,TGCGCCAGCAGCCAACGACTAGCCAATGAGCAGTTCTTC,CASSQRLANEQFF
16,TRBV13,TRBJ2-1,NA,TRBD2,TGTGCCAGCAGCTTATCAGCGGGGGTCTCCTACAATGAGCAGTTCTTC,CASSLSAGVSYNEQFF
13,TRBV7-8,TRBJ2-2,NA,NA,TGTGCCAGCAGCTTAGTCCCCAGCGGGGAGCTGTTTTTT,CASSLVPSGELFF
15,TRBV27,TRBJ2-7,NA,NA,TGTGCCAGCAGTTTATCTATCGGTCAACTCTACGAGCAGTACTTC,CASSLSIGQLYEQYF
12,TRBV6-6,TRBJ2-1,NA,NA,TGTGCCAGCAGCGACAACCTTAATGAGCAGCTCTTC,CASSDNLNEQLF
17,TRBV10-3,TRBJ2-1,NA,TRBD1,TGTGCCATCAGCTCAATACAGACAGGGCACCCCTACAATGAGCAGTTCTTC,CAISSIQTGHPYNEQFF
13,TRBV28,TRBJ1-6,NA,TRBD1,TGTGCCAGCAGTCAGACAGGGGGATCACCCCTCCACTTT,CASSQTGGSPLHF
15,TRBV2,TRBJ2-1,few,NA,TGTGCCAGCAGTGAAGTGGACAGCTCCTACAATGAGCAGTTCTTC,CASSEVDSSYNEQFF
15,TRBV4-3,TRBJ2-2,NA,NA,TGCGCCAGCAGCCAAGGTCGGTTTAACACCGGGGAGCTGTTTTTT,CASSQGRFNTGELFF
12,TRBV7-2,TRBJ1-1,NA,TRBD1,TGTGCCAGCAGCATCCCCGGGACAGGGGCTTTCTTT,CASSIPGTGAFF
15,TRBV5-1,TRBJ2-7,NA,TRBD1,TGCGCCAGCAGCCCTTGGGACAGGAGCTCCTACGAGCAGTACTTC,CASSPWDRSSYEQYF
13,TRBV27,TRBJ1-1,NA,NA,TGTGCCAGCGCCTGGGAGGGTAACACTGAAGCTTTCTTT,CASAWEGNTEAFF